The T cell receptor (beta chain) described here comes from a study of CD8 T cells in ankylosing spondylitis. This clonotype was seen only a few times. Its cognate antigen is unknown. TCRdb reprocessed the 5' RACE reads with MiXCR, giving one entry per CDR3 protein. The sample shows about 500,000 distinct CDR3 sequences, approximately 5% of them seen only once. Study results and limitations: A TCR beta motif of 7 to 9 highly homologous variants seemed to mark ankylosing spondylitis blood. Significant enrichment of disease-linked clones was reported in matched ankylosing spondylitis synovial fluid.

The ends lost 1 base at V and 4 bases at J; junction bases unmatched: 6. In germline, CDR1 is SGHKS, CDR2 YYEKEE (reference sequence). The CDR3 sequence is 15 residues long. Input material: blood, either unsorted or a sorted T cell fraction (not recorded which). This sequence was found in a male donor with ankylosing spondylitis. The rearrangement links TRBV5-5 to TRBJ2-3, with 7 bases aligning to TRBD1. The CDR3 region has the DNA TGTGCCAGCAGCTTGAGGACAGGTCCCCCAGATACGCAGTATTTT. It specifies CASSLRTGPPDTQYF. The whole variable domain, filled in from reference TRBV5-5 and TRBJ2-3, reads DAGVTQSPTHLIKTRGQQVTLRCSPISGHKSVSWYQQVLGQGPQFIFQYYEKEERGRGNFPDRFSARQFPNYSSELNVNALLLGDSALYLCASSLRTGPPDTQYFGPGTRLTVL.